This TCR beta chain was captured in a study of cytomegalovirus exposure and HLA in healthy donors. Data came from immunoSEQ multiplex PCR; TCRdb stores just in-frame clones and leaves some out. The sample holds about 70,000 clones, approximately 95% seen once. General study results and limits: Three chains linked to CMV were shown in vitro to be specific for CMV antigens. It was found in a later analysis that first-cohort TCR clusters tended to co-occur in the 100 to 150 validation repertoires. Associated with cytomegalovirus, according to the listing, were 164 TCR beta chains.

As to this clone: Its target is not known.

Looked up from germline, CDR1 is SEHNR and CDR2 is FQNEAQ (reference sequence). The CDR3 is 15 residues long. Trimming took off 1 base at V and 4 bases at J, with 13 bases between the two ends. This sequence joins TRBV7-9 and TRBJ2-5; D perhaps matches TRBD2 (5 bases). This TCR came from a man younger than 35 in good health and CMV-seropositive. Sequenced input: PBMCs. In DNA, the CDR3 is TGTGCCAGCAGCTTAGGGCGGGTCCCGACAGAGACCCAGTACTTC. This sequence encodes CASSLGRVPTETQYF.